These 5 T cell receptor beta chains came from one sample sequenced in a study of vaccination effects on CD4 cells after COVID-19. The assay was immunoSEQ multiplex PCR, and TCRdb's table has in-frame clones only and misses some. The table has tens of thousands of clones, 73% seen once. Sequencing followed a ViraFEST assay step that expanded antigen-specific CD4+ T cells with viral peptide pools. Subsequent to 10 days of culture, CD4+ T cells were isolated. All study participants received two doses of BNT162b2 or mRNA-1273 vaccine. Their antigens remain unidentified. The specimen was CD4+ T cells from PBMCs cultured with HCoV-229E spike peptides, collected after COVID-19 vaccination. These receptors all come from a human donor who received a COVID-19 vaccine.

This clone has only one observation. V gene TRBV7-2 combines with J gene TRBJ1-5; 9 nucleotides agree with TRBD1. CDR1 and CDR2 from the germline V gene are SGHTA and FQGNSA. The junction had 1 base not matched to a gene; V was cut back by 1 base and J by 6 bases. The CDR3 runs to 14 residues. The CDR3: CASSLETGGQPQHF. The CDR3 nucleotides read TGTGCCAGCAGCTTAGAGACAGGGGGTCAGCCCCAGCATTTT.

The chain employs TRBV28 and TRBJ1-1, with D uncertain. Trimming stripped 3 bases from V and 7 bases from J, with 12 bases between. Germline loops: CDR1 MDHEN, CDR2 SYDVKM. The CDR3 has 13 residues. The CDR3 bases are TGTGCCAGCAGTTTTACGGGGTCTGGTGAAGCTTTCTTT. Amino acids: CASSFTGSGEAFF. The full variable domain, rest sourced from reference TRBV28 and TRBJ1-1, is DVKVTQSSRYLVKRTGEKVFLECVQDMDHENMFWYRQDPGLGLRLIYFSYDVKMKEKGDIPEGYSVSREKKERFSLILESASTNQTSMYLCASSFTGSGEAFFGQGTRLTVV.

The chain couples TRBV7-2 to TRBJ2-3; 7 bases align to TRBD2. Germline V gene sequence: CDR1 SGHTA, CDR2 FQGNSA. With V trimmed by 0 bases and J by 3 bases, 0 bases remained unmatched. The CDR3 consists of 14 residues. CDR3 loop: CASSLAGGTDTQYF. The CDR3 DNA sequence: TGTGCCAGCAGCTTAGCCGGGGGGACAGATACGCAGTATTTT.

This chain connects TRBV7-9 to TRBJ1-1; D is unclear. V was cut by 3 bases and J by 3 bases, with 5 bases left in between. Germline CDR1 SEHNR, CDR2 FQNEAQ (reference sequence). This CDR3 is 12 amino acids long. The CDR3 protein is CASSLEDTEAFF. CDR3 bases: TGTGCCAGCAGCTTGGAGGACACTGAAGCTTTCTTT.

This chain's CDR3 is CASSPRTGAYEQYV. For the CDR3, the DNA is TGTGCCAGCAGCCCCCGGACAGGCGCCTACGAGCAGTACGTC. The chain uses TRBV2 and TRBJ2-7; 7 bases agree with TRBD1. Germline loops: CDR1 SNHLY, CDR2 FYNNEI. The CDR3 consists of 14 residues. V lost 6 bases to trimming and J lost 2 bases; unmatched junction nucleotides: 7.